This entry features one TCR beta chain sequence. The antigen is undetermined. The data are from a study of cytomegalovirus exposure and HLA in healthy donors. Study-level results: Other equally common chains were less clonally expanded than HLA-associated TCR beta chains, a later analysis showed.

The CDR3 is made up of 14 amino acids. Germline CDR1 reads SEHNR; CDR2 reads FQNEAQ (reference sequence). Trimming left V 4 bases short and J 8 bases short, with 17 bases between. The PCR employed 60 Vbeta primers together with 13 Jbeta primers. Libraries were prepared by immunoSEQ multiplex PCR; TCRdb keeps only in-frame clonotypes and omits some of them. This table lists under 250,000 clones. There were likely unrecorded immune exposures, though donors were nominally healthy when sampled. The source of this sequence is a girl aged 2 to 9 in good health and CMV-seropositive. What was sequenced was PBMCs. The chain joins TRBV7-9 to TRBJ1-2, with a weak D call TRBD1 (5 bases). CDR3 DNA: TGTGCCAGCAGCTATGATGGCCAGGGTGGAGGCTACACCTTC. Protein sequence: CASSYDGQGGGYTF.